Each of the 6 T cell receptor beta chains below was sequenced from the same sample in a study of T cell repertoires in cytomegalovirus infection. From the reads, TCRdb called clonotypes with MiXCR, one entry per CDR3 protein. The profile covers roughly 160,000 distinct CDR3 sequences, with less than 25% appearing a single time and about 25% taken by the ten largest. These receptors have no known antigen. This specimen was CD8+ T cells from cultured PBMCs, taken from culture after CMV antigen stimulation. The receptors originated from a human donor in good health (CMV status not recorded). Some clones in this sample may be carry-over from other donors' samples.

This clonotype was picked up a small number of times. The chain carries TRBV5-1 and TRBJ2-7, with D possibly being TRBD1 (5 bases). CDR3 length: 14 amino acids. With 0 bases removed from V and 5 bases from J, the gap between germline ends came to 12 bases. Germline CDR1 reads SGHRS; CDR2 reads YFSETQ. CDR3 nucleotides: TGCGCCAGCAGCTTGGCCTCAGGGTCCCACGAGCAGTACTTC. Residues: CASSLASGSHEQYF.

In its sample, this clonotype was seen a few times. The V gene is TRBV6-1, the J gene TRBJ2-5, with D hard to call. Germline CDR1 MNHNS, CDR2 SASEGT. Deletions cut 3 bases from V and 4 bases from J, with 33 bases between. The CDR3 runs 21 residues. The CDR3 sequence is CASSDPLYPLNTGPRRETQYF. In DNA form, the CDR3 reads TGTGCCAGCAGTGACCCACTCTACCCACTCAATACCGGCCCTCGGCGAGAGACCCAGTACTTC.

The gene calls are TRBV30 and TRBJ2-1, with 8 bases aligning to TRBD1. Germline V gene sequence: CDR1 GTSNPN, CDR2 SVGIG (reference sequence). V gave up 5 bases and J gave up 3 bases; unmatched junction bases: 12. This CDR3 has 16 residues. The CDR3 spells CAWAPPEQGDYNEQFF. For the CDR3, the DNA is TGTGCCTGGGCTCCCCCCGAACAGGGGGACTACAATGAGCAGTTCTTC.

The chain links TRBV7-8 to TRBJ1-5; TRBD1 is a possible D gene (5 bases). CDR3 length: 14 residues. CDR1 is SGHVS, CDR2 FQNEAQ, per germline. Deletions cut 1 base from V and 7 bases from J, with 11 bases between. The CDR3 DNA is TGTGCCAGCAGCTTAGGGGAGGGGAACCAGCCCCAGCATTTT. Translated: CASSLGEGNQPQHF.

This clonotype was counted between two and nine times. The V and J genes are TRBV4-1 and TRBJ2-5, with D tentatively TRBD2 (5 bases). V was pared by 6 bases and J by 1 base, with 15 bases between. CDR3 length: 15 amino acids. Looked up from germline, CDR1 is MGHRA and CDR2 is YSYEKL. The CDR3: CASRVRSGIQETQYF. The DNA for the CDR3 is TGCGCCAGCAGGGTGAGGTCGGGGATCCAAGAGACCCAGTACTTC.

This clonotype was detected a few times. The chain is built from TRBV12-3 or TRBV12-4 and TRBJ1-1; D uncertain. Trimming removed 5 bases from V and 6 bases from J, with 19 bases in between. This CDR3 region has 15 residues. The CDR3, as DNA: TGTGCCAGCAGTAGTGCACAGCGTGTTAGTGCTGAAGCTTTCTTT. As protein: CASSSAQRVSAEAFF.